The clone carrying this TCR beta chain appeared a few times. Its antigen is as yet unknown. These data are taken from a study of sequential checkpoint blockade in melanoma. Whole-study findings and limits: Tumor T-cell fraction and clonality correlated with PD-L1 and CD8+ counts. Response in arm A was associated with pretreatment TIL clonality.

The length of the CDR3 is 16 residues. The germline V and J ends were trimmed by 5 bases and 2 bases, with 16 bases remaining between them. Germline assignment: CDR1 SGHNT and CDR2 YENEEA. Documented treatment: randomized to nivolumab then ipilimumab (arm A) or the reverse (arm B). Patients had received no earlier DNA-damaging chemotherapy. TCRdb's copy holds only in-frame clones and misses some; the assay was immunoSEQ multiplex PCR. This sample yields 5,000 to 5,500 clones, of which about 27% are seen a single time; 20% to 25% belongs to the top ten. The receptor was derived from a human donor with melanoma. The chain uses TRBV11-3 and TRBJ2-1; the D gene is possibly TRBD2 (5 bases). The source material was tumor tissue (inferred from file names), sampled from a patient given nivolumab and ipilimumab in sequence. CDR3 nucleotide sequence: TGTGCCAGCAGCCAGAGCGGTATTAGCGCCTACAATGAGCAGTTCTTC. Residues: CASSQSGISAYNEQFF.